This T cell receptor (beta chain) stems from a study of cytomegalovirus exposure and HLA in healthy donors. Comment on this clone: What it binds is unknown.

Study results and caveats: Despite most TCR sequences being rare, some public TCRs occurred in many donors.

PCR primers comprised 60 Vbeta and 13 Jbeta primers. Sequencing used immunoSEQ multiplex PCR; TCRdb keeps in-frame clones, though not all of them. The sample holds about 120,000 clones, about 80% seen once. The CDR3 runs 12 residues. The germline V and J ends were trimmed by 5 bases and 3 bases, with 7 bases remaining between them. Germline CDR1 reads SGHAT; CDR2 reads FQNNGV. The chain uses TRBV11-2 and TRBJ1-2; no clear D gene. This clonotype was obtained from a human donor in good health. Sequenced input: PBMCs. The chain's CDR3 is CASSLTDYGYTF. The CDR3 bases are TGTGCCAGCAGCCTGACTGACTATGGCTACACCTTC.